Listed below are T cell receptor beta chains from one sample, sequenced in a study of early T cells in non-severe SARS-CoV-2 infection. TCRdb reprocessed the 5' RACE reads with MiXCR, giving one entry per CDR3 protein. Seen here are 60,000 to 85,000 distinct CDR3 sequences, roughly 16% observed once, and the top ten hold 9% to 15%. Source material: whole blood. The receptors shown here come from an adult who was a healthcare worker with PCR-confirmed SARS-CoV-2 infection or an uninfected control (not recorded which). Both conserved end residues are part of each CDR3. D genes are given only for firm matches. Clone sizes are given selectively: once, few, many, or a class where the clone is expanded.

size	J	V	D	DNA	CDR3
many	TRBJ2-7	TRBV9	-	TGTGCCAGCAGCGTAGGAGTAGCGGCTCCTTACGAGCAGTACTTC	CASSVGVAAPYEQYF
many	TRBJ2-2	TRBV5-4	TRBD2	TGTGCCAGCAGCTTGGCTCTAGCGGGAGAAACGAGTACCGGGGAGCTGTTTTTT	CASSLALAGETSTGELFF
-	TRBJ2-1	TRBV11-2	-	TGTGCCAGCAGTATACAAACAGGGGAGGGCGAGCAGTTCTTC	CASSIQTGEGEQFF
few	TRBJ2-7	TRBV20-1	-	TGCAGTGCTAGCGGGAGCAGAGTAGAGCAGTACTTC	CSASGSRVEQYF
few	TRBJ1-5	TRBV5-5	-	TGTGCCAGCAGCTTGGAAGGAATAGGAAATCAGCCCCAGCATTTT	CASSLEGIGNQPQHF
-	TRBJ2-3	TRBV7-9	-	TGTGCCAGCAGCTTAGGAGGGGCCAGCACAGATACGCAGTATTTT	CASSLGGASTDTQYF
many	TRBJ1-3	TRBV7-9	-	TGTGCCAGCAGCGCCCCCTCTGGAAACACCATATATTTT	CASSAPSGNTIYF
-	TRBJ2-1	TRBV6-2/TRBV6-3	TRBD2	TGTGCCAGCAGTTACCCCTTAGCGGGAAGCTCCTACAATGAGCAGTTCTTC	CASSYPLAGSSYNEQFF
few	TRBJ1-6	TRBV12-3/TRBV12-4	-	TGTGCCAGCAGCTCGATAGAGGGTTATAATTCACCCCTCCACTTT	CASSSIEGYNSPLHF
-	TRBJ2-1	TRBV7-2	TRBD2	TGTGCCAGCAGCTTAGGCTTGAGGACTAGCAATGAGCAGTTCTTC	CASSLGLRTSNEQFF
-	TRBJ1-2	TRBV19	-	TGTGCCAGTAGTATCACGGCAGGTTATGGCTACACCTTC	CASSITAGYGYTF
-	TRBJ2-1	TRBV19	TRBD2	TGTGCCAGTAGTATCCGGTCTAGCGGGAGAGTACTCAATGAGCAGTTCTTC	CASSIRSSGRVLNEQFF
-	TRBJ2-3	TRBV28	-	TGTGCCAGCAGTTTAAAGACAGATACGCAGTATTTT	CASSLKTDTQYF
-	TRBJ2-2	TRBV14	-	TGTGCCAGCAGCCCCCGGACCGGGGAGCTGTTTTTT	CASSPRTGELFF
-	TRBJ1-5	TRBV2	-	TGTGCCAGCAGTGAAATGATAACGGGGAGCAATCAGCCCCAGCATTTT	CASSEMITGSNQPQHF
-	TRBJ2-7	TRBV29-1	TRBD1	TGCAGCGCCTGGGACAGGACCTACGAGCAGTACTTC	CSAWDRTYEQYF
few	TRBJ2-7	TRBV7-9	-	TGTGCCAGCAGCTCATATTCACTAGGGATCTACGAGCAGTACTTC	CASSSYSLGIYEQYF
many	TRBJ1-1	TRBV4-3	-	TGCGCCAGCAGCCAAGCGACACCATGGGGAGGTGAAGCTTTCTTT	CASSQATPWGGEAFF
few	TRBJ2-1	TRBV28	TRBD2	TGTGCCAGCAGTTTATCTAGCGGGGGACGAAATGAGCAGTTCTTC	CASSLSSGGRNEQFF
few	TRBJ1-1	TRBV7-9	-	TGTGCCAGCAGCTTAACAGGGAGGGAAACTGAAGCTTTCTTT	CASSLTGRETEAFF
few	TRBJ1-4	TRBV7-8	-	TGTGCCAGCAGCTTAGAAGGAAAACTGTTTTTT	CASSLEGKLFF
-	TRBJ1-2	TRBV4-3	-	TGCGCCAGCAGCCAAGACGTGGGGGTCCCTAACTATGGCTACACCTTC	CASSQDVGVPNYGYTF
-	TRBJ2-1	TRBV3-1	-	TGTGCCAGCAGCCAAGATAGAGGTCTCTCCTACAATGAGCAGTTCTTC	CASSQDRGLSYNEQFF
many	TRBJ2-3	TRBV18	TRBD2	TGTGCCAGCTCACCGTTAGCGGGGGGACTCACAGATACGCAGTATTTT	CASSPLAGGLTDTQYF
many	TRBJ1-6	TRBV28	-	TGTGCCAGCAAGCCCGGAAGGGATTCACCCCTCCACTTT	CASKPGRDSPLHF
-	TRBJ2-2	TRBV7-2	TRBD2	TGTGCCAGCAGCTTAGGACTAGCAGGTCGGGGGGAGCTGTTTTTT	CASSLGLAGRGELFF
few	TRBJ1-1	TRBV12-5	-	TGTGCTAGTGGTTTGGAGGAGGGGGAGGACACTGAAGCTTTCTTT	CASGLEEGEDTEAFF
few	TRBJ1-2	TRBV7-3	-	TGTGCCAGCAGCCCCCGGGCCAACTATGGCTACACCTTC	CASSPRANYGYTF
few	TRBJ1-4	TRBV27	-	TGTGCCAGCAGTTTGAGACAGGCCGCTAATGAAAAACTGTTTTTT	CASSLRQAANEKLFF
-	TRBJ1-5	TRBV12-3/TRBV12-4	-	TGTGCCAGCAGTCTCGACAATCAGCCCCAGCATTTT	CASSLDNQPQHF
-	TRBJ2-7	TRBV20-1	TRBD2	TGCAGTGGGGTAGGCGGGAGGGCCCCCTACGAGCAGTACTTC	CSGVGGRAPYEQYF
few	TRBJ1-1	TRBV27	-	TGTGCCAGCAGTTTCGAGGGGATGAACACTGAAGCTTTCTTT	CASSFEGMNTEAFF
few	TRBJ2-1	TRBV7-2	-	TGTGCCAGCAGCTTAACATACCGGGACAATGAGCAGTTCTTC	CASSLTYRDNEQFF
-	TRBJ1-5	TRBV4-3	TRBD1	TGCGCCAGCAGCCAAGATACGGGCGGGACAGGGTATCAGCCCCAGCATTTT	CASSQDTGGTGYQPQHF
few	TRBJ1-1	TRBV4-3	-	TGCGCCAGCAGCCAAGTGACAGCAAACACTGAAGCTTTCTTT	CASSQVTANTEAFF
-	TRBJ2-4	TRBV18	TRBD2	TGTGCCAGCTCACCAATTCTGCCTAGCGGGACGGGTACCAAAAACATTCAGTACTTC	CASSPILPSGTGTKNIQYF
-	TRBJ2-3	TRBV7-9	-	TGTGCCAGCACGACACCATACACAGATACGCAGTATTTT	CASTTPYTDTQYF
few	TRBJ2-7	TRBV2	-	TGTGCCAGCAGTTATACAGGGAACCCCTACGAGCAGTACTTC	CASSYTGNPYEQYF